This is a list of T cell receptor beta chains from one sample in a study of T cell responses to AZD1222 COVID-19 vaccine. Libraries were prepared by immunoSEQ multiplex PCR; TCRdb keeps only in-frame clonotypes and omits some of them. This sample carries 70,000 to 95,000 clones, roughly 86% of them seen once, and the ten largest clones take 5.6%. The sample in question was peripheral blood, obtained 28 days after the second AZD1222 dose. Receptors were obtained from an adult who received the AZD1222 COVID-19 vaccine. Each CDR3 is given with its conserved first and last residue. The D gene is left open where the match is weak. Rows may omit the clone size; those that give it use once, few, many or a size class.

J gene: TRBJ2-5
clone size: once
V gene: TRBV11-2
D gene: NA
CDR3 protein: CASSRLETQYF
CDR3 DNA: TGTGCCAGCAGCCGTCTGGAGACCCAGTACTTC

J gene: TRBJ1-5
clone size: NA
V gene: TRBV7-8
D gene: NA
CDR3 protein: CASSTRDSNQPQHF
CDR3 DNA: TGTGCCAGCAGCACCCGGGATAGCAATCAGCCCCAGCATTTT

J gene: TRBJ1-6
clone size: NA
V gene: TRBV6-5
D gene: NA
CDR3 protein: CATQEGYYNSPLHF
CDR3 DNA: TGTGCCACCCAGGAGGGGTACTATAATTCACCCCTCCACTTT

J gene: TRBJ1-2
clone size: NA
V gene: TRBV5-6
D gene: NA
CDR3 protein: CASSLDGPPGGYTF
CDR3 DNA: TGTGCCAGCAGCTTGGATGGGCCCCCGGGGGGCTACACCTTC

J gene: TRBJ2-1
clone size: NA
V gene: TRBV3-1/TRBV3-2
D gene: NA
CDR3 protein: CASSPPLSSYNEQFF
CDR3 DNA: TGTGCCAGCAGCCCCCCATTAAGCTCCTACAATGAGCAGTTCTTC

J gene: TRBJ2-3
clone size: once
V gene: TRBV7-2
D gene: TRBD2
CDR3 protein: CASSTGTSLTDTQYF
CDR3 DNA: TGTGCCAGCAGCACCGGGACTAGCCTCACAGATACGCAGTATTTT

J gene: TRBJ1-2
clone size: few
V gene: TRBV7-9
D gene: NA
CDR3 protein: CASSLGQPANYGYTF
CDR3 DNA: TGTGCCAGCAGCTTAGGACAGCCAGCTAACTATGGCTACACCTTC

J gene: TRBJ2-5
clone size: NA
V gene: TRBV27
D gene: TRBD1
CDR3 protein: CASRGTGTETQYF
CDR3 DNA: TGTGCCAGCAGGGGGACAGGGACAGAGACCCAGTACTTC

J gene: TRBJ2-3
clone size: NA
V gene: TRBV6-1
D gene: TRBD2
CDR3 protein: CASSELAGLGGDTQYF
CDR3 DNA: TGTGCCAGCAGTGAACTAGCGGGTCTGGGGGGAGATACGCAGTATTTT

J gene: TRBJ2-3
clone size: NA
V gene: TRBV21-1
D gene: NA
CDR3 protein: CASSKVKRENTDTQYF
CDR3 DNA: TGTGCCAGCAGCAAAGTTAAGCGGGAGAACACAGATACGCAGTATTTT

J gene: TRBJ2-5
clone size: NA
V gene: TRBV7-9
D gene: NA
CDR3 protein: CASTPGLGFQETQYF
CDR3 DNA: TGTGCCAGCACCCCTGGTTTGGGCTTCCAAGAGACCCAGTACTTC

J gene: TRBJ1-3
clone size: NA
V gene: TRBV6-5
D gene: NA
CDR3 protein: CASSPDRQTIYF
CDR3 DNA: TGTGCCAGCAGCCCCGACAGACAGACCATATATTTT

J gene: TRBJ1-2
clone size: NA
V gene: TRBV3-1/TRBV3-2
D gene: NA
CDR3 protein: CASSQAQGGNYGYTF
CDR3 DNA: TGTGCCAGCAGCCAAGCACAGGGAGGTAACTATGGCTACACCTTC

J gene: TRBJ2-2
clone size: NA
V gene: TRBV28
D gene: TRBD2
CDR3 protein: CASSPGGVNTGELFF
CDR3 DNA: TGTGCCAGCAGTCCCGGGGGGGTCAACACCGGGGAGCTGTTTTTT

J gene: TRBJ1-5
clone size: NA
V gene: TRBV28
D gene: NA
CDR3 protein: CASSLLEQVSNQPQHF
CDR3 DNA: TGTGCCAGCAGTTTATTAGAGCAAGTTAGCAATCAGCCCCAGCATTTT

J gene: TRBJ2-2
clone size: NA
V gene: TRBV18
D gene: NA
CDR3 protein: CASSPPIGQENTGELFF
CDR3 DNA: TGTGCCAGCTCACCACCGATAGGGCAGGAGAACACCGGGGAGCTGTTTTTT

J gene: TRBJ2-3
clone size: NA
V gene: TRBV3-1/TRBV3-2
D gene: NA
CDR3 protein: CASSQDPDTQYF
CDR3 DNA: TGTGCCAGCAGCCAAGATCCAGATACGCAGTATTTT

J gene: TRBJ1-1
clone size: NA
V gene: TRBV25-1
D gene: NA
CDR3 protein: CASSEWQNTEAFF
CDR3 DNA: TGTGCCAGCAGTGAATGGCAGAACACTGAAGCTTTCTTT